This T cell receptor (beta chain) is from a study of beta chain features in type 1 diabetes. Broader study findings: The question left open here concerned HLA type influencing TCRB rearrangement. Relative to healthy donors, patients appeared to have naive, central memory and Treg TCRB repertoires that were more similar.

In the case of this clone: The antigen is not known.

The V gene's germline CDR1 is SGHTA and CDR2 FQGNSA. The V end lost 6 bases, the J end lost 7 bases, and 18 bases lay between the germline ends. The CDR3 runs 14 residues. The purity of all sorted populations exceeded 95%. Investigators reverse transcribed all isolated RNA, so they sequenced expressed TCRB transcripts. There were millions of reads on average in the naive, central memory and regulatory T cell samples. Clones were sequenced by immunoSEQ multiplex PCR, and TCRdb holds only the in-frame ones, with some missing. The repertoire holds 200,000 to 250,000 clones, with over 65% as singletons. The sample comprised naive CD4+ T cells from blood. This clonotype was obtained from a young man in good health. The rearrangement uses TRBV7-2 and TRBJ2-5, with D tentatively TRBD2 (6 bases). The CDR3 nucleotides read TGTGCCAGCAGTCTCAGCGGGCCCGGGGGGACCCAGTACTTC. Its translation is CASSLSGPGGTQYF.